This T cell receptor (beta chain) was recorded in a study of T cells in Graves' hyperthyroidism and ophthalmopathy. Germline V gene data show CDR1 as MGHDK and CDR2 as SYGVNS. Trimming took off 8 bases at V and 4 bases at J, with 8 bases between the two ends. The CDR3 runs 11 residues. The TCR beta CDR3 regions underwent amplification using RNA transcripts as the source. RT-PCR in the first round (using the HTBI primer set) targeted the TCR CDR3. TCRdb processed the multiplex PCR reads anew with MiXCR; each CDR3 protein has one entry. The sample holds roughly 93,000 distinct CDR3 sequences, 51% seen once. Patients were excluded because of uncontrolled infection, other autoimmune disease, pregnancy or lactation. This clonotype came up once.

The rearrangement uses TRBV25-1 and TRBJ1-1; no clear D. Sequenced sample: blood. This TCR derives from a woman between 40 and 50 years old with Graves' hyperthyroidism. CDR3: CASGVGTEAFF. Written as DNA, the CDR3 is TGTGCCAGCGGTGTTGGCACTGAAGCTTTCTTT.